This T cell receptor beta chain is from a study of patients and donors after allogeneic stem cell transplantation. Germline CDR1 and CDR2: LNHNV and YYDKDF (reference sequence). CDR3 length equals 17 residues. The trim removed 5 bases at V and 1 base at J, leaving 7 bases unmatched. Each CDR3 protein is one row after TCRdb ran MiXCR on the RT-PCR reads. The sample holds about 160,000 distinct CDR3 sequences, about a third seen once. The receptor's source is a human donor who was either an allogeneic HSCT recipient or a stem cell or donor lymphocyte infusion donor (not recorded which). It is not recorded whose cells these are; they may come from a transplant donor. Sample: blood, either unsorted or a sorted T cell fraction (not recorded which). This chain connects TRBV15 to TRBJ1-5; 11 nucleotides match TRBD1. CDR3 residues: CATSGWTGGGSNQPQHF. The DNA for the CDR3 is TGTGCCACCAGCGGCTGGACAGGGGGCGGGAGCAATCAGCCCCAGCATTTT.